This entry describes one TCR beta chain. Its matching antigen is unknown. Specified time point: pretreatment peripheral blood. Diagnoses among patients were locally advanced or metastatic urothelial carcinoma. All patients handed over anywhere from 1 to 8 samples, pretreatment and on-treatment. The sample is drawn from a study of PD-L1 blockade in urothelial cancer. About the study: Peripheral blood specimens exhibited a median yield of about 140,000 T cells. Whole-study results and caveats: At 3 weeks on treatment, tumor-associated clones expanded more with durable benefit.

The data were produced by immunoSEQ multiplex PCR, yet TCRdb's version contains in-frame clones alone and is incomplete. Among 45,000 to 50,000 clones listed, roughly 78% were seen once. The sample in question was PBMCs, obtained around atezolizumab (anti-PD-L1) treatment. The TCR was taken from a man aged 70 or older with urothelial cancer.

The CDR3 sequence is CASRTVAGGKGGETQYF. The CDR3 bases are TGTGCCAGCAGAACCGTCGCCGGCGGGAAAGGAGGAGAGACCCAGTACTTC. The chain recombines TRBV28 with TRBJ2-5; D possibly corresponds to TRBD2 (6 bases). The V gene's germline CDR1 is MDHEN and CDR2 SYDVKM. The CDR3 has 17 residues. Trimming pared 6 bases from V and 4 bases from J, leaving 24 bases between.